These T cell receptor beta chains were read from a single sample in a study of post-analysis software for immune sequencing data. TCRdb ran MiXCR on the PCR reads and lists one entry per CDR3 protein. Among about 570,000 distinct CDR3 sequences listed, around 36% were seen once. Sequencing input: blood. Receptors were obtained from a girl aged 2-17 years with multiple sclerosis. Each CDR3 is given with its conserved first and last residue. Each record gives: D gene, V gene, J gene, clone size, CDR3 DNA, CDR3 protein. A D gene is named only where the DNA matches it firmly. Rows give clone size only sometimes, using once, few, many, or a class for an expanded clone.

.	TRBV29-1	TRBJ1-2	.	TGCAGCGTTTTGAGTGACAGAGGTTCCGGCTACACCTTC	CSVLSDRGSGYTF
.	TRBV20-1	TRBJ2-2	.	TGCAGTGCTGAGTCGAGGGTTAGGGAGAACACCGGGGAGCTGTTTTTT	CSAESRVRENTGELFF
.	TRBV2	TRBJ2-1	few	TGTGCCAGCTTGAGGGGGGAGCTCAATGAGCAGTTCTTC	CASLRGELNEQFF
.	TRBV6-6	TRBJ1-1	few	TGTGCCAGCAGCCGTAGGGGACCTGAGGCTTTCTTT	CASSRRGPEAFF
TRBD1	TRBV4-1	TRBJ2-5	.	TGCGCCAGCAGCCAAGTAAGGGACAGGGCCCAAGAGACCCAGTACTTC	CASSQVRDRAQETQYF
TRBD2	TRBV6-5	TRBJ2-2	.	TGTGCCAGCAGTTACCGTAGCGGGGGGGATAACACCGGGGAGCTGTTTTTT	CASSYRSGGDNTGELFF
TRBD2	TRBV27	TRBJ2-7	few	TGTGCCAGCTCTTTGGGGGGGATGTTCTACGAGCAGTACTTC	CASSLGGMFYEQYF
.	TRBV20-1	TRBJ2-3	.	TGCAGTGCTGCGGGTTTCACAGATACGCAGTATTTT	CSAAGFTDTQYF
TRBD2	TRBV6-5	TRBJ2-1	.	TGTGCCAGCAGTTACTCGGCGGGAGATTACAATGAGCAGTTCTTC	CASSYSAGDYNEQFF
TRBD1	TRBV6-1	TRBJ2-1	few	TGTGCCAGCCCACGGACAGGGGATAGGTGGGATGAGCAGTTCTTC	CASPRTGDRWDEQFF
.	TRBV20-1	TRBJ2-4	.	TGCAGTGCTAGAGATATCGGGTTTGAGGACATTCAGTACTTC	CSARDIGFEDIQYF
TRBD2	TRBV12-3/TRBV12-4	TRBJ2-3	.	TGTGCCAGCAAGGCGCGGGGGGGCGCAGATACGCAGTATTTT	CASKARGGADTQYF
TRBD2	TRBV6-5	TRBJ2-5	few	TGTGCCAGCAGTGGAATGACTAGCGGTTCAGAGACCCAGTACTTC	CASSGMTSGSETQYF
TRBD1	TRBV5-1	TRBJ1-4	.	TGCGCCAGCAGCCCGGGGGCAGGGGGTGAACATGAAAAACTGTTTTTT	CASSPGAGGEHEKLFF
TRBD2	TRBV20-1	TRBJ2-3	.	TGCAGTGCCAACCGTTGGACTAGCGGGAGTTTTGATACGCAGTATTTT	CSANRWTSGSFDTQYF
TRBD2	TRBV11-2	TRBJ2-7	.	TGTGCCAGCAGCTCTAGCCCGGGACTAGCCTACGAGCAGTACTTC	CASSSSPGLAYEQYF
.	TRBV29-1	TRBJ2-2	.	TGCAGCGTTGGACAGGCCGGGGAGCTGTTTTTT	CSVGQAGELFF
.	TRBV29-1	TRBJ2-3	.	TGCAGCGTGGGGTTGACGGTCGCAGATACGCAGTATTTT	CSVGLTVADTQYF
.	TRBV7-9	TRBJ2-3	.	TGTGCCAGCAGCCCCGACCTCGGTACAGAGCATGGCACAGATACGCAGTATTTT	CASSPDLGTEHGTDTQYF
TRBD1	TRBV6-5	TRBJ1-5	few	TGTGCCAGCAGCCCCGGGACAGGGGGCGAGCCCCAGCATTTT	CASSPGTGGEPQHF
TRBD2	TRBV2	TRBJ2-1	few	TGTGCCAGCCTCACTAGCGGGGCCTACAATGAGCAGTTCTTC	CASLTSGAYNEQFF
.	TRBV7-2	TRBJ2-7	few	TGTGCCAGCAGCTTAGTAGCGGACCTTTTTTACGAGCAGTACTTC	CASSLVADLFYEQYF
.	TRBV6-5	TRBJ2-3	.	TGTGCCACCAGGGTACCTTACACAGATACGCAGTATTTT	CATRVPYTDTQYF
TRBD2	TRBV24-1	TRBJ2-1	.	TGTGCCACCAGTGATCCCCCTAGCGGGGACAATGAGCAGTTCTTC	CATSDPPSGDNEQFF
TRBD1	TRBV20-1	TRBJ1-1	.	TGCAGTTTGAGGACCGGGACAGAGAACGCTGAAGCTTTCTTT	CSLRTGTENAEAFF
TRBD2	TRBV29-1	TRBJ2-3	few	TGCAGCGCCGGAAGGGGTGGCGGGGGGAGCACAGATACGCAGTATTTT	CSAGRGGGGSTDTQYF
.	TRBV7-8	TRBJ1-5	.	TGTGCCAGCAGCCCACCGGGACGAATAAATCAGCCCCAGCATTTT	CASSPPGRINQPQHF
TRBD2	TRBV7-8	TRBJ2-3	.	TGTGCCAGCAGCCTGACTAGCGGGGGGGCAGATACGCAGTATTTT	CASSLTSGGADTQYF
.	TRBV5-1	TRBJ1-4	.	TGCGCCAGCAGCCCCCGGACAGAAAGCTTTGAAAAACTGTTTTTT	CASSPRTESFEKLFF
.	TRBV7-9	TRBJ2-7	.	TGTGCCAGCACCCCGGAACCAGCTCGGGATCCCTACGAGCAGTACTTC	CASTPEPARDPYEQYF
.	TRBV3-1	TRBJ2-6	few	TGTGCCAGCAGCCAAGGCGATAATTTGGCCAACGTCCTGACTTTC	CASSQGDNLANVLTF
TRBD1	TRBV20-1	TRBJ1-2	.	TGCAGAATAGAGGGGGACAGGGCTTATGGCTACACCTTC	CRIEGDRAYGYTF
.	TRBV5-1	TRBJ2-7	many	TGCGCCAGCAGCCCGGGGAGGACCTACGAGCAGTACTTC	CASSPGRTYEQYF
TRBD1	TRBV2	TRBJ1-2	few	TGTGCCACCACAGGGGGCGATGCCTATGGCTACACCTTC	CATTGGDAYGYTF
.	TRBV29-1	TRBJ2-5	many	TGCAGCGTTGAACGGCTACGGGAGACCCAGTACTTC	CSVERLRETQYF
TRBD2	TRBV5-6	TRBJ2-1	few	TGTGCCAGCAGCCCCGGGACTAGGTTTGACAATGAGCAGTTCTTC	CASSPGTRFDNEQFF
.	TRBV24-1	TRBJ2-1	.	TGTGCCACCAGTGACCCCACAGGTCGGGATTACAATGAGCAGTTCTTC	CATSDPTGRDYNEQFF
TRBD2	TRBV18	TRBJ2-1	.	TGTGCCAGCTCACCACAGGGGCTAGCGGCCAACAATGAGCAGTTCTTC	CASSPQGLAANNEQFF
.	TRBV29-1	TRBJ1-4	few	TGCAGCGTTACCTGGGGACACGGGTCTACGGAACTGTTTTTT	CSVTWGHGSTELFF
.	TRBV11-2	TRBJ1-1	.	TGTGCCAGCAGACGATCCACAACAGGGCCCAACACTGAAGCTTTCTTT	CASRRSTTGPNTEAFF
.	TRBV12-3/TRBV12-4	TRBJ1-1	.	TGTGCCAGCAGTTCCATCCAGGGTGTTGAAGCTTTCTTT	CASSSIQGVEAFF
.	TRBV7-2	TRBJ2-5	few	TGTGCCAGCAGCTTAGTTAGGGGCGGCAAAGAGACCCAGTACTTC	CASSLVRGGKETQYF
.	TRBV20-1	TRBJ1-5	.	TGCAGTGCTAAAATGCGTCCGACAAATCAGCCCCAGCATTTT	CSAKMRPTNQPQHF
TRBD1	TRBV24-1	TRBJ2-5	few	TGTGCCACCAGTGATCCCCCCGGGACAGGAGTTCAAGAGACCCAGTACTTC	CATSDPPGTGVQETQYF
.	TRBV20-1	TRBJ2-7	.	TGCAGTGCTAGAGACGGGGGCGTGTTCTACGAGCAGTACTTC	CSARDGGVFYEQYF
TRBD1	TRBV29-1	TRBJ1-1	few	TGCAGCGGGTTGGGACAGCTGAACACTGAAGCTTTCTTT	CSGLGQLNTEAFF